This entry lists 16 T cell receptor beta chains sequenced from one sample in a study of spatial heterogeneity in lung cancer. Time point specified: sample taken at primary tumor resection. TCRdb reprocessed the 5' RACE reads with MiXCR, giving one entry per CDR3 protein. The sample includes thousands of distinct CDR3 sequences, 10% to 11% of them seen just once. Whole-study findings and limits: Expanded alpha and beta TCR counts within tumors tracked tumor mutation counts.

These receptors have no known antigen. The sequences come from lung tumor tissue, collected at surgery. The receptor set was obtained from a male donor with early-stage non-small cell lung cancer.

This clonotype is termed medium-sized (0.01 to 0.1%). This chain links TRBV29-1 with TRBJ2-1; 11 bases are a match to TRBD1. CDR1 and CDR2 from the germline V gene are SQVTM and ANQGSEA. V gave up 1 base and J gave up 6 bases; unmatched junction bases: 8. This CDR3 spans 16 amino acids. CDR3 bases: TGCAGCGTTGAAGTTTGGAGGGACAGGGGGATCAATGAGCAGTTCTTC. The encoded protein is CSVEVWRDRGINEQFF.

Comments on this clonotype: At one boundary the junction diverges from the germline segment, which might be a read error. In DNA form, the CDR3 reads TGTGTCAGCAGCGTCGACAGATATTCACCCCTCCACTTT. Translation: CVSSVDRYSPLHF. This chain connects TRBV2 to TRBJ1-6, with D possibly being TRBD1 (5 bases). Germline loops: CDR1 SNHLY, CDR2 FYNNEI. The CDR3 covers 13 residues.

This clonotype is medium-sized (0.01 to 0.1%) within its sample. The chain carries TRBV18 and TRBJ2-1, with 8 bases identical to TRBD2. Trimming at V came to 4 bases and at J to 8 bases, leaving 10 bases not matched to a gene. The CDR3 runs 15 residues. Germline V CDR1 and CDR2: KGHSH, LQKENI. The CDR3 here is CASSLSGGPRHEQFF. CDR3 DNA: TGTGCCAGCTCACTTTCGGGAGGGCCTCGGCATGAGCAGTTCTTC.

This clonotype is large within its sample. V and J are TRBV7-3 and TRBJ1-1, with D tentatively TRBD1 (5 bases). This CDR3 contains 14 residues. V gave up 5 bases and J gave up 0 bases, with 10 bases separating them. Germline V gene data show CDR1 as SGHTA and CDR2 as FQGTGA. CDR3 sequence (DNA): TGTGCCAGCAGCCCGACAGCAATGAACACTGAAGCTTTCTTT. Protein: CASSPTAMNTEAFF.

V usage is TRBV20-1 and J usage is TRBJ1-5; D gene ambiguous. V was pared by 5 bases and J by 7 bases, with 12 bases between. Germline assignment: CDR1 DFQATT and CDR2 SNEGSKA (reference sequence). The CDR3 has 12 residues. CDR3 sequence reads: CSAHALDQPQHF. CDR3 DNA: TGCAGTGCTCACGCTTTGGACCAGCCCCAGCATTTT.

This clonotype ranks as large. The chain carries TRBV5-5 and TRBJ2-5, with D perhaps TRBD2 (5 bases). Germline CDR1 and CDR2: SGHKS and YYEKEE (reference sequence). V was shortened by 1 base and J by 5 bases, with 6 bases between the two germline ends. The CDR3 loop spans 12 amino acids. DNA for the CDR3: TGTGCCAGCAGCTTGTGGACTGAGACCCAGTACTTC. Encoded protein: CASSLWTETQYF.

This clonotype is deemed large. The chain couples TRBV20-1 to TRBJ2-5, with 8 positions matching TRBD1. The CDR3 spans 14 residues. Germline V CDR1 and CDR2: DFQATT, SNEGSKA (reference sequence). V lost 5 bases and J lost 7; bases outside the gene matches: 12. The CDR3 DNA follows: TGCAGTGCTCACCCGACAGGGGTCGGGGGGACCCAGTACTTC. Its translation: CSAHPTGVGGTQYF.

CDR3 in DNA: TGTGCCAGTAGTATGGACCGGGATCAGCCCCAGCATTTT. It is translated as CASSMDRDQPQHF. The rearrangement uses TRBV19 and TRBJ1-5; D unclear. Germline V gives CDR1 LNHDA, CDR2 SQIVND (reference sequence). Trimming took 3 bases from V and 5 from J, leaving 8 bases between them. This CDR3 region has 13 residues.

By share, this clonotype counts as medium-sized. The V and J genes are TRBV3-1 and TRBJ1-3; D ambiguous. Trimming stripped 0 bases from V and 0 bases from J, with 15 bases between. Per the germline V gene, CDR1 is LGHDT and CDR2 is YNNKEL (reference sequence). CDR3 length: 18 residues. Written as DNA, the CDR3 is TGTGCCAGCAGCCAAGATTGGCACCTAAGGAGCTCTGGAAACACCATATATTTT. This codes for CASSQDWHLRSSGNTIYF.

By share of the sample, this clonotype is medium-sized (0.01 to 0.1%). The rearrangement uses TRBV18 and TRBJ1-5, with D unclear. Trimming pared 2 bases from V and 2 bases from J, leaving 4 bases between. CDR3 length: 13 amino acids. CDR1 is KGHSH and CDR2 is LQKENI in the germline V gene. The CDR3 region has the DNA TGTGCCAGCTCACCAGCAGGCAATCAGCCCCAGCATTTT. Its translation: CASSPAGNQPQHF.

This clonotype was seen many times. The chain joins TRBV3-1 to TRBJ2-7, with D hard to call. V lost 3 bases, J lost 2 bases, and 5 bases lay in between. This CDR3 region has 12 residues. Germline CDR1 and CDR2: LGHDT and YNNKEL (reference sequence). CDR3 loop: CASSQWTYEQYF. The CDR3 DNA follows: TGTGCCAGCAGCCAGTGGACCTACGAGCAGTACTTC.

By its share, this clonotype is medium-sized. J is TRBJ2-2 and V is TRBV18; 8 nucleotides match TRBD2. V shed 5 bases, J shed 3 bases, and the junction held 2 bases outside the gene matches. CDR3 length: 14 amino acids. Germline CDR1 and CDR2: KGHSH and LQKENI. The CDR3, as DNA: TGTGCCAGCTCATGGGGACTAGACACCGGGGAGCTGTTTTTT. It translates to CASSWGLDTGELFF.

This clonotype rates as medium-sized (0.01 to 0.1%). The chain carries TRBV6-4 and TRBJ2-1; 11 bases are a match to TRBD2. V lost 2 bases, J lost 6 bases, and 0 bases stayed unmatched. CDR1 is MRHNA and CDR2 is SNTAGT in the germline V gene. The CDR3 is 14 amino acids. The CDR3 loop is CASSDGTSGNEQFF. DNA of the CDR3: TGTGCCAGCAGTGACGGGACTAGCGGCAATGAGCAGTTCTTC.

By proportion, this clonotype is medium-sized. The rearrangement uses TRBV27 and TRBJ2-1, with D possibly called TRBD1 or TRBD2 (6 bases each). The CDR3 is made up of 14 amino acids. Trimming stripped 8 bases from V and 4 bases from J, with 15 bases between. From germline, CDR1 is MNHEY and CDR2 SMNVEV (reference sequence). The DNA for the CDR3 is TGTGCCAGCGGTGACTGGGGGGCTTACAATGAGCAGTTCTTC. This sequence encodes CASGDWGAYNEQFF.

By frequency in the sample, this clonotype is medium-sized (0.01 to 0.1%). The chain recombines TRBV7-3 with TRBJ2-1, with TRBD2 matching 10 bases. CDR3 size: 18 residues. Germline loops: CDR1 SGHTA, CDR2 FQGTGA. V lost 1 base to trimming and J lost 5 bases; unmatched junction nucleotides: 11. CDR3 DNA: TGTGCCAGCAGCTTAAGGCCTAGCGGGAGCCGATTAGACAATGAGCAGTTCTTC. Translation: CASSLRPSGSRLDNEQFF.

The J gene is TRBJ1-5, the V gene TRBV7-2; 7 bases match TRBD1. Trimming removed 5 bases from V and 5 bases from J; junction bases left unmatched: 24. This CDR3 has 20 residues. The germline gives CDR1 SGHTA, CDR2 FQGNSA. For the CDR3, the DNA is TGTGCCAGCAGCCATACTCCTTACAGGGGCGGTCCGTTTTTTTATCAGCCCCAGCATTTT. Its protein product is CASSHTPYRGGPFFYQPQHF.